The rows below give T cell receptor beta chains drawn from one sample of a study of cytomegalovirus exposure and HLA in healthy donors. Here immunoSEQ multiplex PCR was the method, and the copy in TCRdb shows in-frame clones only, minus some. The data show around 94,000 clones, around 85% seen once. Sequencing input: PBMCs. The receptors originated from a man younger than 35 in good health and CMV-seronegative. Each CDR3 is given with its conserved first and last residue. The order of the fields is V gene, D gene, J gene, clone size, CDR3 protein, CDR3 DNA. The D gene is left open where the match is weak. Size is omitted from some rows. Given values are once, few, many or a class for expanded clones.

TRBV4-2,TRBD2,TRBJ2-2,-,CASSQGLAGGNTGELFF,TGTGCCAGCAGCCAAGGACTAGCGGGAGGTAACACCGGGGAGCTGTTTTTT
TRBV28,-,TRBJ1-2,-,CASSERTAEGYTF,TGTGCCAGCAGTGAGCGGACCGCGGAGGGCTACACCTTC
TRBV10-3,TRBD1,TRBJ1-1,-,CAISESWTGMNTEAFF,TGTGCCATCAGTGAGTCGTGGACAGGAATGAACACTGAAGCTTTCTTT
TRBV6-5,TRBD1,TRBJ2-7,-,CASAWTGGPYEQYF,TGTGCCAGCGCGTGGACAGGGGGCCCCTACGAGCAGTACTTC
TRBV9,TRBD2,TRBJ2-7,-,CASSGGGREQYF,TGTGCCAGCAGCGGCGGGGGTCGAGAGCAGTACTTC
TRBV27,TRBD1,TRBJ1-1,-,CASSFQGANTEAFF,TGTGCCAGCAGTTTCCAGGGGGCCAACACTGAAGCTTTCTTT
TRBV27,-,TRBJ1-2,-,CASSLFHPGNYGYTF,TGTGCCAGCAGTTTATTTCACCCAGGGAACTATGGCTACACCTTC
TRBV7-6,-,TRBJ2-5,few,CASSLAEARGMETQYF,TGTGCCAGCAGCTTAGCGGAGGCTCGGGGAATGGAGACCCAGTACTTC
TRBV5-6,TRBD1,TRBJ1-5,-,CASSLGDRGVWSNQPQHF,TGTGCCAGCAGCTTGGGGGACAGGGGCGTCTGGAGCAATCAGCCCCAGCATTTT
TRBV6-5,-,TRBJ1-1,-,CASSYYGNTEAFF,TGTGCCAGCAGTTATTACGGGAACACTGAAGCTTTCTTT
TRBV10-3,-,TRBJ2-5,-,CAISESRAETQYF,TGTGCCATCAGTGAGTCGAGGGCAGAGACCCAGTACTTC
TRBV2,TRBD1,TRBJ1-5,-,CASNPSGTGRQPQHF,TGTGCCAGCAACCCGTCGGGGACAGGGCGCCAGCCCCAGCATTTT
TRBV6-5,-,TRBJ2-5,-,CASRRGLSYQETQYF,TGTGCCAGCAGGAGAGGCCTTTCCTACCAAGAGACCCAGTACTTC
TRBV5-4,TRBD1,TRBJ2-5,-,CASSPGQGRETQYF,TGTGCCAGCAGCCCGGGACAGGGTCGGGAGACCCAGTACTTC
TRBV11-2,-,TRBJ2-7,-,CASSPRGGREQYF,TGTGCCAGCAGCCCAAGGGGGGGGAGGGAGCAGTACTTC
TRBV13,-,TRBJ2-7,-,CASSLSTVSYEQYF,TGTGCCAGCAGCTTAAGTACAGTTTCCTACGAGCAGTACTTC
TRBV11-3,TRBD2,TRBJ2-2,-,CASSRRTSGPGELFF,TGTGCCAGCAGCCGCAGGACTAGCGGCCCCGGGGAGCTGTTTTTT
TRBV6-5,-,TRBJ2-7,-,CASSKRGDYEQYF,TGTGCCAGCAGCAAAAGAGGCGACTACGAGCAGTACTTC
TRBV28,-,TRBJ1-2,-,CASRREAFYTF,TGTGCCAGCCGTAGAGAGGCGTTCTACACCTTC
TRBV2,-,TRBJ2-1,-,CASSEDTVEQFF,TGTGCCAGCAGTGAGGACACGGTTGAGCAGTTCTTC
TRBV27,TRBD1,TRBJ2-7,-,CASSPSGTASYEQYF,TGTGCCAGCAGCCCCTCGGGGACAGCTTCCTACGAGCAGTACTTC
TRBV10-3,TRBD2,TRBJ2-2,few,CAISVSGGSTGELFF,TGTGCCATCAGTGTCTCGGGAGGGTCGACCGGGGAGCTGTTTTTT
TRBV5-1,-,TRBJ1-5,-,CASSRSGADGQPQHF,TGCGCCAGCAGCCGGTCGGGAGCGGACGGTCAGCCCCAGCATTTT
TRBV29-1,TRBD1,TRBJ1-5,-,CSARTGYGNQPQHF,TGCAGCGCCAGGACAGGGTACGGCAATCAGCCCCAGCATTTT
TRBV9,TRBD2,TRBJ2-1,few,CASSVASGRANEQFF,TGTGCCAGCAGCGTAGCTAGCGGGAGGGCTAATGAGCAGTTCTTC
TRBV6-5,TRBD2,TRBJ2-2,-,CASSYSRTSAGELFF,TGTGCCAGCAGTTACTCCCGGACTAGCGCCGGGGAGCTGTTTTTT
TRBV29-1,-,TRBJ1-1,-,CSVEVIEAFF,TGCAGCGTTGAAGTCATTGAAGCTTTCTTT
TRBV6-5,-,TRBJ1-3,-,CASRPSSGNTIYF,TGTGCCAGCAGACCTAGCTCTGGAAACACCATATATTTT
TRBV21-1,-,TRBJ1-1,-,CASSNRVRGGPEAFF,TGTGCCAGCAGCAACCGGGTCAGGGGTGGCCCTGAAGCTTTCTTT
TRBV5-1,TRBD1,TRBJ2-7,-,CASRLWTGTYEQYF,TGCGCCAGCAGGCTTTGGACAGGGACCTACGAGCAGTACTTC
TRBV27,-,TRBJ1-1,-,CASSLRREVMAFF,TGTGCCAGCAGTTTACGCCGAGAGGTGATGGCTTTCTTT
TRBV5-1,-,TRBJ2-3,-,CASSLSRLADDTQYF,TGCGCCAGCAGCTTGTCCAGACTGGCTGATGATACGCAGTATTTT
TRBV28,-,TRBJ1-6,-,CASWGGGGYNSPLHF,TGTGCCAGTTGGGGGGGAGGGGGTTATAATTCACCCCTCCACTTT
TRBV5-6,-,TRBJ2-7,few,CASSHGGGGYEQYF,TGTGCCAGCAGCCATGGAGGGGGCGGGTACGAGCAGTACTTC
TRBV5-6,-,TRBJ2-1,once,CASSWREGHPKQFF,TGTGCCAGCAGCTGGAGGGAAGGACATCCGAAGCAGTTCTTC
TRBV5-1,-,TRBJ1-2,-,CASSFGGQESGYTF,TGCGCCAGCAGCTTTGGCGGGCAGGAAAGTGGCTACACCTTC
TRBV7-6,TRBD1,TRBJ1-5,-,CASSLSGGQQPQHF,TGTGCCAGCAGCTTATCAGGGGGCCAGCAGCCCCAGCATTTT
TRBV29-1,-,TRBJ1-2,-,CSVENSQSYGYTF,TGCAGCGTTGAGAATTCGCAGTCCTATGGCTACACCTTC
TRBV30,-,TRBJ2-2,-,CASYTGELFF,TGTGCCTCCTATACCGGGGAGCTGTTTTTT
TRBV11-2,-,TRBJ2-7,-,CASSLGDTLYEQYF,TGTGCCAGCAGCTTAGGAGACACACTTTACGAGCAGTACTTC
TRBV29-1,TRBD1,TRBJ1-2,once,CSVDGTGIYGYTF,TGCAGCGTTGACGGGACAGGGATCTATGGCTACACCTTC
TRBV27,-,TRBJ2-7,-,CASSLSPGSPYEQYF,TGTGCCAGCAGTTTATCCCCGGGGTCCCCCTACGAGCAGTACTTC
TRBV7-9,-,TRBJ2-7,-,CASSLSPAVSYEQYF,TGTGCCAGCAGCTTAAGTCCAGCGGTCTCCTACGAGCAGTACTTC
TRBV2,TRBD1,TRBJ2-7,-,CASITGTGFYEQYF,TGTGCCAGCATAACTGGGACAGGGTTCTACGAGCAGTACTTC
TRBV30,-,TRBJ2-1,-,CAWTPGGAYNEQFF,TGTGCCTGGACCCCCGGGGGAGCTTACAATGAGCAGTTCTTC
TRBV7-3,-,TRBJ1-2,-,CASSHTGPPAAYGYTF,TGTGCCAGCAGCCATACTGGTCCCCCGGCGGCCTATGGCTACACCTTC
TRBV11-2,-,TRBJ2-3,-,CASSGRHGTDTQYF,TGTGCCAGCAGCGGGAGGCATGGCACAGATACGCAGTATTTT
TRBV10-3,-,TRBJ2-7,-,CAIAVHSYEQYF,TGTGCCATCGCAGTCCACTCCTACGAGCAGTACTTC
TRBV14,TRBD2,TRBJ2-5,-,CASSHPGLAGQETQYF,TGTGCCAGCAGCCACCCGGGACTAGCGGGACAAGAGACCCAGTACTTC
TRBV6-5,TRBD1,TRBJ1-2,-,CASSMGIQGNAGYTF,TGTGCCAGCAGTATGGGAATACAGGGGAATGCTGGCTACACCTTC
TRBV30,TRBD1,TRBJ2-3,-,CACGQGRTDTQYF,TGTGCCTGTGGACAGGGACGGACAGATACGCAGTATTTT
TRBV4-2,TRBD1,TRBJ2-2,-,CASSSNRGISTGELFF,TGTGCCAGCAGCTCTAACAGGGGAATTAGCACCGGGGAGCTGTTTTTT
TRBV9,TRBD2,TRBJ2-1,-,CASALGGSYNEQFF,TGTGCCAGCGCCCTGGGGGGGTCCTACAATGAGCAGTTCTTC
TRBV7-3,-,TRBJ1-3,-,CASSLQPGFGNTIYF,TGTGCCAGCAGCTTACAGCCGGGGTTTGGAAACACCATATATTTT
TRBV2,TRBD2,TRBJ2-7,-,CASSRTSGYSYEQYF,TGTGCCAGCAGTCGGACTAGCGGGTACTCCTACGAGCAGTACTTC
TRBV7-8,TRBD1,TRBJ1-2,-,CASSHDREYGYTF,TGTGCCAGCAGCCATGACAGGGAGTATGGCTACACCTTC